This TCR beta chain was sequenced for a study of blood T cell repertoires in COVID-19. The CDR3 length is 13 residues. The V gene lost 8 bases and the J gene lost 0 bases, with 8 bases spanning the gap. Germline loops: CDR1 LGHDT, CDR2 YNNKEL (reference sequence). Method: immunoSEQ multiplex PCR; TCRdb's copy keeps in-frame clones and lacks some. The sample lists around 150,000 clones; more than 75% were seen once. The sequence was obtained from a man aged 18 to 29 with acute or convalescent COVID-19. The source material was peripheral blood. The rearrangement links TRBV3-1 (or the pseudogene TRBV3-2) to TRBJ1-3; no firm D call. CDR3 sequence: CASQINSGNTIYF. The CDR3 region has the DNA TGTGCCAGCCAGATCAACTCTGGAAACACCATATATTTT.